Included here is one T cell receptor beta chain sequence, with context. What it binds is unknown. The source of the sample is a study of fetal regulatory T cell absence and autoimmunity. Assay used: immunoSEQ multiplex PCR; TCRdb lists only in-frame clones, some missing. The data contain about 46,000 clones, around 85% of them seen just once; the ten biggest clones take up 0.41%. The CDR3 covers 14 residues. The ends were cut back, 4 bases at V and 4 bases at J, with 11 bases in the middle. Germline V gene lookup returns CDR1 SGHKS and CDR2 YYEKEE (reference sequence). Regarding the study as a whole: Pancreas TCRs were oligoclonally enriched versus cord blood, some clones over 95-fold.

This clonotype was sampled from a newborn boy with IPEX syndrome. V and J are TRBV5-5 and TRBJ2-2, with D maybe TRBD2 (6 bases). What was sequenced was cord blood. The CDR3 protein is CASSLGGLTGELFF. In DNA, the CDR3 is TGTGCCAGCAGCCTCGGGGGACTCACCGGGGAGCTGTTTTTT. Supplemented by reference TRBV5-5 and TRBJ2-2, the full variable domain reads DAGVTQSPTHLIKTRGQQVTLRCSPISGHKSVSWYQQVLGQGPQFIFQYYEKEERGRGNFPDRFSARQFPNYSSELNVNALLLGDSALYLCASSLGGLTGELFFGEGSRLTVL.